Shown below are 14 T cell receptor beta chains from a single sample sequenced in a study of molecular identifiers for immune sequencing clone quantification. TCRdb recomputed calls from the PCR reads with MiXCR, one row per CDR3 protein. The sample yields about 510,000 distinct CDR3 sequences, about 25% seen once. Sequencing was performed on naive CD8+ T cells from blood, with Jurkat cell RNA spiked in. Subset of the sample: FACS-sorted CD8+CD4-CCR7+CD45RA+ naive T cells. Receptors originate from a human donor in good health. Some libraries in this study had Jurkat cell RNA spiked in.

This clonotype was observed many times. The rearrangement links TRBV7-6 to TRBJ1-2; D perhaps matches TRBD1 (6 bases). Germline lookup yields CDR1 SGHVS and CDR2 FNYEAQ. Trimming took 1 base from V and 3 from J, leaving 21 bases between them. This CDR3 comprises 18 residues. CDR3 sequence reads: CASSLGTGSRGLYYGYTF. The CDR3 DNA follows: TGTGCCAGCAGCTTAGGAACAGGGTCCCGAGGACTTTACTATGGCTACACCTTC. The variable domain in full, completed from reference TRBV7-6 and TRBJ1-2, reads GAGVSQSPRYKVTKRGQDVALRCDPISGHVSLYWYRQALGQGPEFLTYFNYEAQQDKSGLPNDRFSAERPEGSISTLTIQRTEQRDSAMYRCASSLGTGSRGLYYGYTFGSGTRLTVV.

This clonotype was seen many times. The chain has TRBV20-1 and TRBJ1-2; tentative D call: TRBD1 (5 bases). With 5 bases removed from V and 9 bases from J, the gap between germline ends came to 19 bases. The length of the CDR3 is 13 residues. Germline loops: CDR1 DFQATT, CDR2 SNEGSKA (reference sequence). The CDR3 loop reads CSAFSEEGYSYTF. For the CDR3, the DNA is TGCAGTGCTTTCTCCGAGGAGGGGTATAGCTACACCTTC.

This clonotype showed up many times. This chain uses TRBV11-2 with TRBJ2-7, with 8 nucleotides matching TRBD1. V trimming: 1 base; J trimming: 1 base; junction bases outside the gene matches: 12. CDR3 length: 18 amino acids. The germline V gene encodes CDR1 SGHAT and CDR2 FQNNGV. DNA for the CDR3: TGTGCCAGCAGCTTAGGAGGAGCCGGGACAGGCTTTTCCTACGAGCAGTACTTC. Its translation: CASSLGGAGTGFSYEQYF.

There are a few counts of this clonotype. This chain links TRBV28 with TRBJ1-1, with D unclear. The germline V and J ends were trimmed by 6 bases and 0 bases, with 5 bases remaining between them. Germline-derived CDR1 and CDR2 are MDHEN and SYDVKM. The CDR3 length is 12 residues. CDR3 sequence reads: CASREVNTEAFF. The DNA for the CDR3 is TGTGCCAGCAGGGAGGTGAACACTGAAGCTTTCTTT.

This clonotype was seen more than once but under ten times. The chain carries TRBV28 and TRBJ2-7, with 8 bases fitting TRBD1. Germline trimming cut 6 bases from V and 3 bases from J; bases unmatched to any gene: 7. Germline V CDR1 and CDR2: MDHEN, SYDVKM. The CDR3 contains 14 residues. CDR3 sequence (DNA): TGTGCCAGCAGACTTCAGGGGACAGGCTACGAGCAGTACTTC. Its protein product is CASRLQGTGYEQYF.

Only a few counts were recorded for this clonotype. V gene TRBV7-6 combines with J gene TRBJ2-5, with D uncertain. Trimming took off 2 bases at V and 2 bases at J, with 12 bases between the two ends. This CDR3 comprises 15 residues. Germline values: CDR1 SGHVS, CDR2 FNYEAQ. CDR3 residues: CASSLSLPAQETQYF. DNA for the CDR3: TGTGCCAGCAGCTTATCCCTGCCAGCTCAAGAGACCCAGTACTTC.

This clonotype was counted at least ten times. The gene calls are TRBV19 and TRBJ1-6; 11 bases fit TRBD1. The J segment lost 8 bases and the V segment lost 3 bases, leaving 3 bases of the junction unmatched. CDR3 size: 15 residues. Germline V CDR1 and CDR2: LNHDA, SQIVND (reference sequence). CDR3 DNA sequence: TGTGCCAGTAGTATTGGGGACAGGGGGTATTCACCCCTCCACTTT. It specifies CASSIGDRGYSPLHF.

Points on this clonotype: A much larger clonotype is one base distant, so this may be a read error. V usage is TRBV4-1 and J usage is TRBJ2-7; 7 nucleotides align to TRBD1. Germline V gene lookup returns CDR1 MGHRA and CDR2 YSYEKL. This CDR3 has 14 residues. V was clipped by 1 base and J by 6 bases; unmatched bases: 6. The DNA of the CDR3 is TGCGCCAGCAGCCAAGGACAGGGACCCTGCGAGCAGTACTTC. Its translation is CASSQGQGPCEQYF.

The gene calls are TRBV27 and TRBJ1-1; D gene unclear. Between the trimmed V and J ends, which lost 3 bases and 3 bases, there was a span of 8 bases. Germline V lookup: CDR1 MNHEY, CDR2 SMNVEV (reference sequence). The CDR3 has 13 amino acids. In nucleotides, the CDR3 is TGTGCCAGCAGTTTCGCCCCTGACACTGAAGCTTTCTTT. Translation: CASSFAPDTEAFF.

The V call is TRBV19, the J call TRBJ1-5, with TRBD1 as a possible D gene (6 bases). The germline V and J ends were trimmed by 9 bases and 5 bases, with 20 bases remaining between them. Germline V gives CDR1 LNHDA, CDR2 SQIVND (reference sequence). The length of the CDR3 is 15 residues. The CDR3 here is CASDTGISAHQPQHF. The CDR3, as DNA: TGTGCCAGCGATACAGGGATCTCAGCCCATCAGCCCCAGCATTTT.

The chain uses TRBV9 and TRBJ2-7; D is perhaps TRBD2 (6 bases). V was pared by 3 bases and J by 6 bases, with 16 bases between. Germline V gene data show CDR1 as SGDLS and CDR2 as YYNGEE. There are 14 residues in the CDR3. This CDR3 reads CASSAGGQGAEQYF. For the CDR3, the DNA is TGTGCCAGCAGCGCCGGAGGGCAGGGCGCCGAGCAGTACTTC. The full variable domain, rest sourced from reference TRBV9 and TRBJ2-7, is DSGVTQTPKHLITATGQRVTLRCSPRSGDLSVYWYQQSLDQGLQFLIQYYNGEERAKGNILERFSAQQFPDLHSELNLSSLELGDSALYFCASSAGGQGAEQYFGPGTRLTVT.

To note about this clonotype: A much larger clone differs by one base, so this may be a read error. The gene calls are TRBV6-5 and TRBJ2-7; either TRBD1 or TRBD2 may supply D (5 bases each). The V and J ends lost 0 bases and 6 bases respectively, with 9 bases between them. The germline CDR1 and CDR2 sequences are MNHEY and SVGAGI. The length of the CDR3 is 13 residues. Here the CDR3 reads CASSYSRDAEQYF. Here the CDR3 DNA reads TGTGCCAGCAGTTACTCCCGGGACGCCGAGCAGTACTTC.

This clonotype was seen a few times. The chain carries TRBV4-3 and TRBJ2-1; 7 bases are a match to TRBD1. Germline V gene lookup returns CDR1 LGHNA and CDR2 YSLEER. CDR3 length equals 16 residues. The V segment lost 3 bases and the J segment 4 bases; nucleotides outside the gene matches: 9. CDR3 sequence (DNA): TGCGCCAGCAGCCATCTCACACAGGGGAGTTACAATGAGCAGTTCTTC. Translated: CASSHLTQGSYNEQFF.

Comment on this clonotype: Just one base apart from a much larger clone, this may be a read error. The rearrangement uses TRBV29-1 and TRBJ2-3, with D perhaps assigned TRBD1 or TRBD2 (6 bases each). The CDR3 is made up of 16 amino acids. CDR1 and CDR2 (germline): SQVTM, ANQGSEA. DNA of the CDR3: TGCAGCATTGAACGGGGGCTAGTCATGCCCACAGATACGCAGTATTTT. It specifies CSIERGLVMPTDTQYF.